This T cell receptor beta chain was sequenced in a study of breast tumors, draining lymph nodes, adjacent tissues. General observations from the study: Luminal-like breast cancer showed significantly higher tumor–nontumor repertoire similarity than basal-like. The data were judged consistent with most tumor T cells coming from lymph node and expanding in tumor. The lymph node origin of tumor T cells was framed as consistent with a hypothesis, not demonstrated. Tumors had less TCR diversity than lymph nodes, more than nontumor tissue.

Each CDR3 protein is one row after TCRdb ran MiXCR on the multiplex PCR reads. The repertoire holds over 150,000 distinct CDR3 sequences, with around a third as singletons. Breast cancer patients provided tissue from their axillary draining lymph nodes. Germline V CDR1 and CDR2: LNHDA, SQIVND (reference sequence). The length of the CDR3 is 12 residues. Trimming removed 6 bases from V and 8 bases from J, with 8 bases in between. This clonotype was seen ten or more times. Antigen unknown. The V gene is TRBV19, the J gene TRBJ1-6, with D uncertain. Sequenced material: axillary lymph node tissue. The sequence was collected from a female donor with breast cancer. Some clones in this sample may be carry-over from other donors' samples. The CDR3 nucleotides are TGTGCCAGTAGCATACTGGATTCACCCCTCCACTTT. It specifies CASSILDSPLHF.